The clone carrying this T cell receptor beta chain was detected a few times. These data come from a study of identical twins. TCRdb re-derived calls from the 5' RACE reads in MiXCR, one entry per CDR3 protein. The sample consists of 450,000 or so distinct CDR3 sequences, 20% to 25% of them appearing once. This same sample was also part of a study on T cells expressing NK-cell markers. That paper notes: Just one sequenced donor of eight was HCMV-seronegative, while seven were seropositive. Of the CD8+ T cell pool in several donors, roughly 1.0-8% was accounted for by dominant NKG2C+ clonotypes. Whether the expanded NKG2C+ T cell clones recognized HCMV remained unclear.

The TCR originated in a young woman in good health. The sequencing sample was made of CD4+ T cells sorted from blood.

CDR3 nucleotide sequence: TGTGCCAGCAGTTATAGGGGCAGGGCGAACACTGAAGCTTTCTTT. This sequence encodes CASSYRGRANTEAFF. The V call is TRBV28, the J call TRBJ1-1; weak D call: TRBD1 (5 bases). The V and J ends lost 4 bases and 1 base respectively, with 13 bases between them. Germline V lookup: CDR1 MDHEN, CDR2 SYDVKM. This CDR3 is 15 amino acids long.